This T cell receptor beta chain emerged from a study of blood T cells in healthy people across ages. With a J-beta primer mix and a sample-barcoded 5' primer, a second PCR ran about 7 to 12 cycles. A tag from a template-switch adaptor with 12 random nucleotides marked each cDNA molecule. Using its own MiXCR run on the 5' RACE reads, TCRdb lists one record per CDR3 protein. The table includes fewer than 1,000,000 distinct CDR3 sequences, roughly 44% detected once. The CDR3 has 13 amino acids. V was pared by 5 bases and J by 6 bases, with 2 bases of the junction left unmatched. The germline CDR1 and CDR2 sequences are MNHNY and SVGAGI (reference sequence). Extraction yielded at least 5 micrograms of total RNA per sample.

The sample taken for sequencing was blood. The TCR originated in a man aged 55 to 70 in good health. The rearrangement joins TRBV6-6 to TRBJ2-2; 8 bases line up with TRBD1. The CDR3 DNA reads TGTGCCAGCAGTGCGACAGGGGCCGGGGAGCTGTTTTTT. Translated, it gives CASSATGAGELFF.